These 4 T cell receptor beta chains share one sample of origin, sequenced in a study of OX40 agonist ivuxolimab in advanced cancers. Profiling relied on immunoSEQ multiplex PCR, and the TCRdb table lists in-frame clones only, not all of them. The table includes around 76,000 clones, around 87% detected once. Specimen: CD4+ or CD8+ T cells sorted from blood, collected in a trial of the OX40 agonist ivuxolimab. Receptors originate from an adult with an advanced solid tumor such as melanoma, head and neck, liver or kidney cancer.

The V gene is TRBV10-1, the J gene TRBJ2-3, with TRBD1 identical over 9 bases. The CDR3 consists of 16 residues. V shed 4 bases and J 2 bases; nucleotides not matched to a gene: 7. Germline V CDR1 and CDR2: WNHNN, SYGVQD (reference sequence). The CDR3 here is CASSVGGTGLTDTQYF. Here the CDR3 DNA reads TGCGCCAGCAGTGTTGGGGGGACAGGGCTCACAGATACGCAGTATTTT.

The chain is built from TRBV29-1 and TRBJ2-7, with 9 positions matching TRBD2. CDR3 length: 15 residues. Trimming at V came to 6 bases and at J to 1 base, leaving 10 bases not matched to a gene. Germline V lookup: CDR1 SQVTM, CDR2 ANQGSEA. The CDR3 spells CSVVPTSGLSYEQYF. The CDR3 region has the DNA TGCAGCGTCGTCCCGACTAGCGGTTTATCCTACGAGCAGTACTTC.

The rearrangement links TRBV5-1 to TRBJ1-2; D is ambiguous. The CDR3 consists of 14 residues. V was clipped by 2 bases and J by 2 bases, with 10 bases between them. CDR1 and CDR2 (germline): SGHRS, YFSETQ. DNA for the CDR3: TGCGCCAGCAGCTTTGGAAGTTGGAACTATGGCTACACCTTC. The encoded protein is CASSFGSWNYGYTF.

This clone came up once. The chain links TRBV4-1 to TRBJ2-3; the D is unclear. Germline CDR1 and CDR2: MGHRA and YSYEKL. The CDR3 totals 13 residues. V lost 5 bases, J lost 6 bases, and 12 bases lay in between. The CDR3 loop is CASSTRRGDTQYF. CDR3 bases: TGCGCCAGCAGCACCCGACGTGGGGATACGCAGTATTTT.